This T cell receptor beta chain came from a study of blood T cell repertoires in COVID-19. As for the study in general: The United States, Italy and Spain supplied acute and convalescent COVID-19 samples. PBMCs, B-cell-depleted T cells, or T cells were the source of the cDNA or gDNA that made up the material.

The table came from immunoSEQ multiplex PCR; TCRdb's copy has only in-frame clones and leaves some out. The table lists 300,000 to 400,000 clones, roughly 86% of them singletons. The germline CDR1 and CDR2 sequences are SGHVS and FQNEAQ. This CDR3 region has 17 residues. Trimming at V came to 4 bases and at J to 0 bases, leaving 6 bases not matched to a gene. The Seattle site enrolled patients during active infection and followed them longitudinally. The TCR comes from a man aged 25-40 years with COVID-19, enrolled during active disease. V usage is TRBV7-8 and J usage is TRBJ2-5; 12 positions match TRBD2. Sequenced material: peripheral blood. As DNA, the CDR3 is TGTGCCAGCAGCTCTAGACTAGCGGGGGTCTACCAAGAGACCCAGTACTTC. Protein sequence: CASSSRLAGVYQETQYF.